The subject of this entry is one TCR beta chain. It lacks a known antigen. There are no base qualities to consult, and no much larger clone falls within one base. The collaborating institutions used their own protocols to collect whole blood in K2EDTA tubes. Collaborator samples were shipped for TCRbeta analysis as frozen whole blood, isolated PBMCs, or DNA extracted from either sample type. The germline V gene supplies CDR1 SNHLY and CDR2 FYNNEI. From cysteine to phenylalanine, the CDR3 is 14 amino acids long. Kept here is only the CDR3 DNA, which spans 42 bases and is read in frame from base 1. V and J are trimmed by 8 bases and 0 bases, and the gene matches miss 5 bases of the junction. These data originate in a study of blood T cell repertoires in COVID-19 (dated by TCRdb to about 2020). About the full investigation: Samples from collaborators originated in the United States, Italy and Spain and spanned both the acute and convalescent phases of COVID-19. The material from the prospective study consisted of cDNA or gDNA derived from T cells, B-cell-depleted T cells, or PBMCs. Deeply sampled blood TCRbeta repertoires from subjects exposed to, actively infected with, or recovered from COVID-19 were included in the dataset. The repertoires were released in a freely available public database meant as a resource for research on the immune response to SARS-CoV-2. Samples were obtained from the ongoing ImmuneRACE study (first 160 participants) and from about 1,300 subjects provided by 6 global collaborators. Sample metadata almost always included a de-identified subject ID, COVID-19 status, age in years and sex. HLA class I and class II types, where available, came from metadata supplied by the sample provider rather than from assay-based typing. Study-wide conclusions, independent of this receptor: The amount of clinical and demographic metadata varied by source and participant and was provided uncurated.

The immunoSEQ Assay, a bias-controlled multiplex PCR, was used to amplify TCRbeta CDR3 regions from genomic DNA. Per the authors' processing: Within the assay, amplification of reference gene primers was used to estimate how many nucleated cells each sample contained. To quantify the absolute abundance of each unique TCRbeta CDR3 rearrangement, sequence reads were collapsed and filtered. For each sample, productive Simpson clonality was calculated by taking the square root of Simpson's diversity index across productive rearrangements. TCRdb carries this immuneACCESS record with in-frame sequences only. Its versions omit some clonotypes, under half of them owing to an unresolved V gene in the studies checked, with the rest unexplained. The V and J calls and clone size come from that table; D and trimming were worked out from the DNA. The sample table contains 150,000 to 200,000 clones; only one count was recorded for roughly 83% of them. Of the sample, roughly 13% falls within the top ten clones.

This receptor was taken from a man aged 18 to 35 with active or convalescent COVID-19. Sample: peripheral blood. The chain is encoded by TRBV2 joined to TRBJ2-7, with 9 junctional bases fitting TRBD1. The DNA sequence is given as TGTGCCAGCCTCGGGACAGGGACCTCCTACGAGCAGTACTTC. Translated, it gives CASLGTGTSYEQYF.